This T cell receptor beta chain was retrieved from a study of blood T cells in healthy people across ages. Per the germline V gene, CDR1 is SGHTA and CDR2 is FQGNSA. The CDR3 length is 16 residues. Healthy Caucasian individuals from Russia aged about 6 to 90 served as donors. Combining a sample-barcoded 5' primer with a J-beta primer mix, a second PCR ran for 7 to 11 cycles. The yield of each sample was at least 2.5 million CDR3-containing paired-end reads. In TCRdb, the 5' RACE reads were re-called with MiXCR into one record per CDR3 protein. The sample lists about 1.8 million distinct CDR3 sequences, around 48% occurring once. Concerning this clonotype itself: The antigen is undetermined.

Findings and limits, study-wide: Naive T cell percentage and TCR beta diversity correlated strongly. Reliance upon unsorted PBMCs precluded definitive naive versus antigen-experienced comparison.

The sample was blood. This chain links TRBV7-2 with TRBJ2-1; possible D gene TRBD2, 5 bases. The J call is doubtful: the DNA matches TRBJ2-7 better. The TCR was taken from a woman aged 40 to 50 in good health. CDR3 region: CASSLFGVGSYNEQYF. The DNA of the CDR3 is TGTGCCAGCAGCTTATTCGGGGTCGGCTCCTACAATGAGCAGTACTTC.